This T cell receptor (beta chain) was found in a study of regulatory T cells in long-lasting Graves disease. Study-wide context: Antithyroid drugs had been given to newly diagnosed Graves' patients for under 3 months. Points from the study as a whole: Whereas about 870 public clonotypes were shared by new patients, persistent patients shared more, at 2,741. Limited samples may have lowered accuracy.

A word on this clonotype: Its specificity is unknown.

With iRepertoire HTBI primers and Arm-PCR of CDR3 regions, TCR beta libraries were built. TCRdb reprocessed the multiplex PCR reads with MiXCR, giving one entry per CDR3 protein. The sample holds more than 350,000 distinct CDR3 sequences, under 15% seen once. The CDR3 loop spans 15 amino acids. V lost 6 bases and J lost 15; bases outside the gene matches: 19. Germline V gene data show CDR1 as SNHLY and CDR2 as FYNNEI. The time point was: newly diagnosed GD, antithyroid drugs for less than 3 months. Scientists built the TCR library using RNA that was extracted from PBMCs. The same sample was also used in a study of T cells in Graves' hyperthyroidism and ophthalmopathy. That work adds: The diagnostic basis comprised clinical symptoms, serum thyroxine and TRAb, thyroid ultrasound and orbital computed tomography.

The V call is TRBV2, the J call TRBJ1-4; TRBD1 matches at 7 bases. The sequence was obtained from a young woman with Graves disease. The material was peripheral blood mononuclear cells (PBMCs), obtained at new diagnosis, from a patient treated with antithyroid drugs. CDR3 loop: CASRPAWDSGLSVFF. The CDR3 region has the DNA TGTGCCAGCAGACCGGCCTGGGACAGTGGGCTTTCGGTGTTTTTT.